These 20 T cell receptor beta chains were all obtained from the same sample, sequenced in a study of blood T cell repertoires in COVID-19. TCRdb's copy holds only in-frame clones and misses some; the assay was immunoSEQ multiplex PCR. The sample shows 230,000 or so clones, about 91% of them seen only once. The specimen sequenced was PBMCs or T cells enriched from blood (not recorded which). These receptors were collected from a woman in her thirties or forties with acute COVID-19.

A single count supports this clone. The chain combines TRBV6-5 with TRBJ2-7; 12 bases match TRBD1. The CDR3 has 14 residues. V gave up 6 bases and J gave up 7 bases; unmatched junction bases: 7. CDR1 MNHEY and CDR2 SVGAGI come from the germline V gene. CDR3 sequence reads: CASRSGQGAVEQYV. DNA of the CDR3: TGTGCCAGCAGGTCGGGACAGGGGGCTGTAGAGCAGTACGTC.

The rearrangement uses TRBV11-2 and TRBJ2-7; tentatively, D is TRBD1 (7 bases). The CDR3 has 15 residues. CDR1 is SGHAT, CDR2 FQNNGV, per germline. The V end was cut by 5 bases, the J end by 7 bases, with 21 bases between. For the CDR3, the DNA is TGTGCCAGCAGCCGGGCAGGGGGGTACTACGGGGAGCAGTACTTC. Its protein is CASSRAGGYYGEQYF.

The gene calls are TRBV24-1 and TRBJ2-1; TRBD2 agrees at 10 bases. V lost 1 base and J lost 0; bases outside the gene matches: 11. CDR1 and CDR2 from the germline V gene are KGHDR and SFDVKD. The CDR3 has 20 residues. CDR3 residues: CATSDFGHGLAGGSYNEQFF. The CDR3 nucleotides are TGTGCCACCAGTGATTTCGGACACGGCTTAGCGGGAGGCTCCTACAATGAGCAGTTCTTC.

The V gene is TRBV30, the J gene TRBJ1-3, with D unresolved. V was clipped by 4 bases and J by 0 bases, with 4 bases between them. Looked up from germline, CDR1 is GTSNPN and CDR2 is SVGIG (reference sequence). The CDR3 extends over 12 amino acids. The CDR3 region is CAWKASGNTIYF. In DNA form, the CDR3 reads TGTGCCTGGAAAGCCTCTGGAAACACCATATATTTT.

This clone was seen once. The chain has TRBV7-9 and TRBJ2-7; 7 nucleotides match TRBD1. Looked up from germline, CDR1 is SEHNR and CDR2 is FQNEAQ (reference sequence). J was trimmed by 6 bases and V by 4 bases; bases with no gene match: 6. The CDR3 length is 13 residues. The CDR3 loop reads CASSSTGALEQYF. The CDR3 DNA is TGTGCCAGCAGCTCCACAGGGGCGCTCGAGCAGTACTTC.

Here the CDR3 reads CASSYRRQGSSKTQYF. The CDR3 DNA sequence: TGTGCCAGCAGTTACAGACGACAGGGCAGCTCAAAGACCCAGTACTTC. The chain is built from TRBV3-1 (or the pseudogene TRBV3-2) and TRBJ2-5, with TRBD1 identical over 7 bases. CDR3 length equals 16 residues. The V gene's germline CDR1 is LGHDT and CDR2 YNNKEL (reference sequence). V was clipped by 6 bases and J by 6 bases; unmatched bases: 16.

The chain is built from TRBV5-1 and TRBJ2-1, with D possibly TRBD2 on 5 matching bases. This CDR3 region has 15 residues. Trimming removed 2 bases at V and 6 bases at J, with 15 bases between. The germline V gene has CDR1 SGHRS and CDR2 YFSETQ. The CDR3 sequence: CASSFRGSFGNEQFF. As DNA, the CDR3 is TGCGCCAGCAGCTTCAGAGGGTCCTTCGGCAATGAGCAGTTCTTC.

The chain uses TRBV10-3 and TRBJ1-1; no clear D gene. Trimming left V 6 bases short and J 5 bases short, with 13 bases between. Germline V CDR1 and CDR2: ENHRY, SYGVKD. This CDR3 comprises 13 residues. CDR3 in amino acids: CAIRDREETEAFF. The CDR3 bases are TGTGCCATCAGGGACCGGGAGGAGACTGAAGCTTTCTTT.

J is TRBJ1-2 and V is TRBV3-1 (or the pseudogene TRBV3-2), with TRBD1 identical over 9 bases. The length of the CDR3 is 14 residues. The germline gives CDR1 LGHDT, CDR2 YNNKEL (reference sequence). The V gene end was trimmed by 4 bases and the J gene end by 6 bases; junction bases not matched to a gene: 6. The CDR3 sequence: CASSPTGGYNGYTF. CDR3 nucleotide sequence: TGTGCCAGCAGCCCGACAGGGGGTTATAATGGCTACACCTTC.

The V and J genes are TRBV24-1 and TRBJ2-5; D perhaps matches TRBD1 (6 bases). The V end was cut by 4 bases, the J end by 1 base, with 18 bases between. The V gene's germline CDR1 is KGHDR and CDR2 SFDVKD. This CDR3 comprises 17 residues. CDR3 residues: CATSDRGRAGAQETQYF. CDR3 sequence (DNA): TGTGCCACCAGTGACCGGGGTAGGGCAGGGGCCCAAGAGACCCAGTACTTC.

V and J are TRBV5-4 and TRBJ2-1; the D gene is possibly TRBD2 (6 bases). CDR3 length: 14 residues. Between the trimmed V and J ends, which lost 3 bases and 7 bases, there was a span of 14 bases. Germline V CDR1 and CDR2: SGHNT, YYREEE (reference sequence). DNA for the CDR3: TGTGCCAGCAGCTCCCGTCGGGAGTCGAATGAGCAGTTCTTC. Translating it yields CASSSRRESNEQFF. Using reference TRBV5-4 and TRBJ2-1 for the parts outside the CDR3, the full variable domain is ETGVTQSPTHLIKTRGQQVTLRCSSQSGHNTVSWYQQALGQGPQFIFQYYREEENGRGNFPPRFSGLQFPNYSSELNVNALELDDSALYLCASSSRRESNEQFFGPGTRLTVL.

V usage is TRBV5-1 and J usage is TRBJ2-7, with TRBD1 identical over 7 bases. This CDR3 has 15 residues. Germline V lookup: CDR1 SGHRS, CDR2 YFSETQ. V was pared by 2 bases and J by 3 bases, with 8 bases of the junction left unmatched. CDR3 sequence: CASSFSGQAFYEQYF. The CDR3 DNA follows: TGCGCCAGCAGCTTTTCTGGACAGGCATTCTACGAGCAGTACTTC. Full variable domain (rest looked up from reference TRBV5-1 and TRBJ2-7): KAGVTQTPRYLIKTRGQQVTLSCSPISGHRSVSWYQQTPGQGLQFLFEYFSETQRNKGNFPGRFSGRQFSNSRSEMNVSTLELGDSALYLCASSFSGQAFYEQYFGPGTRLTVT.

The gene calls are TRBV12-5 and TRBJ2-1; 10 bases are shared with TRBD1. The J segment lost 7 bases and the V segment lost 5 bases, leaving 11 bases of the junction unmatched. The germline CDR1 and CDR2 sequences are LGHNT and FRNRAP. There are 16 residues in the CDR3. The CDR3 sequence: CASGGSGTGALNEQFF. The CDR3 nucleotides are TGTGCTAGTGGTGGATCCGGGACAGGGGCACTTAATGAGCAGTTCTTC.

The chain carries TRBV10-3 and TRBJ1-1; no definite D call. Germline CDR1 is ENHRY and CDR2 is SYGVKD. With 7 bases removed from V and 4 bases from J, the gap between germline ends came to 19 bases. The CDR3 covers 15 residues. This CDR3 is CAINRENAPSTEAFF. Here the CDR3 DNA reads TGTGCCATCAACCGGGAGAACGCCCCGAGCACTGAAGCTTTCTTT.

For this clone: At the DNA level, this CDR3 is encoded by other sequences in the same sample as well. J is TRBJ1-5 and V is TRBV6-6; D is unclear. Trimming left V 5 bases short and J 2 bases short, with 7 bases between. The germline V gene has CDR1 MNHNY and CDR2 SVGAGI (reference sequence). There are 13 residues in the CDR3. The CDR3 here is CASSQQGNQPQHF. Written as DNA, the CDR3 is TGTGCCAGCAGTCAACAAGGCAATCAGCCCCAGCATTTT.

This chain joins TRBV5-6 and TRBJ1-3; the D is unclear. V lost 0 bases to trimming and J lost 0 bases, with 10 bases between them. Germline V CDR1 and CDR2: SGHDT, YYEEEE. The CDR3 contains 16 residues. CDR3 DNA: TGTGCCAGCAGCTTGGGGACTGGGATCTCTGGAAACACCATATATTTT. Translating it yields CASSLGTGISGNTIYF.

In regard to this clone: The junction and the germline gene differ at one end; a read error may be behind it. This chain uses TRBV4-1 with TRBJ1-5, with unresolved D. The CDR3 spans 15 residues. Germline V gene data show CDR1 as MGHRA and CDR2 as YSYEKL. CDR3 region: CASSQEVAANQAQHF. The DNA for the CDR3 is TGCGCCAGCAGCCAAGAAGTCGCCGCCAATCAGGCCCAGCATTTT.

The gene calls are TRBV24-1 and TRBJ2-1, with 10 bases lining up with TRBD1. The ends lost 5 bases at V and 7 bases at J; junction bases unmatched: 7. The CDR3 has 15 residues. Germline V gene data show CDR1 as KGHDR and CDR2 as SFDVKD. DNA of the CDR3: TGTGCCACCAGTGGATCTGGACAGGGGGAGAATGAGCAGTTCTTC. Encoded protein: CATSGSGQGENEQFF.

The genes are TRBV4-3 and TRBJ1-2; D ambiguous. There are 15 residues in the CDR3. Between the trimmed V and J ends, which lost 2 bases and 2 bases, there was a span of 12 bases. Germline V gene lookup returns CDR1 LGHNA and CDR2 YSLEER. The CDR3 nucleotides read TGCGCCAGCAGCCAATCGCGCCTTCTAAACTATGGCTACACCTTC. Its translation is CASSQSRLLNYGYTF.

This sequence joins TRBV5-6 and TRBJ1-1; D is undetermined. V lost 0 bases and J 5 bases, leaving 17 bases between the germline ends. Germline V gene lookup returns CDR1 SGHDT and CDR2 YYEEEE. CDR3 length equals 16 residues. DNA of the CDR3: TGTGCCAGCAGCTTGGGAGTTGGGCGGGAGACAACTGAAGCTTTCTTT. Protein sequence: CASSLGVGRETTEAFF. Filled out from reference TRBV5-6 and TRBJ1-1, the complete variable domain reads DAGVTQSPTHLIKTRGQQVTLRCSPKSGHDTVSWYQQALGQGPQFIFQYYEEEERQRGNFPDRFSGHQFPNYSSELNVNALLLGDSALYLCASSLGVGRETTEAFFGQGTRLTVV.